Listed below are T cell receptor beta chains from one sample, sequenced in a study of CD8+CD57+ T cells in acquired aplastic anemia. MiXCR, run by TCRdb on the reads, gives a single entry per CDR3 protein. The profile shows around 500,000 distinct CDR3 sequences, around 32% of them singletons. The specimen sequenced was sorted CD4+, CD8+, or CD8+CD57+ T cells (not recorded which) from PBMCs. The receptors derive from a human donor with aplastic anemia. Both conserved end residues are part of each CDR3. The D gene is left open where the match is weak. Rows give clone size only sometimes, using once, few, many, or a class for an expanded clone.

clone size: many
J gene: TRBJ1-2
D gene: -
V gene: TRBV29-1
CDR3 DNA: TGCAGCGTTGAAGGTACGGGCAGATATGGCTACACCTTC
CDR3 protein: CSVEGTGRYGYTF

clone size: -
J gene: TRBJ2-2
D gene: TRBD1
V gene: TRBV11-2
CDR3 DNA: TGTGCCAGCAGCGCACCCTACAGGGGAACGAACACCGGGGAGCTGTTTTTT
CDR3 protein: CASSAPYRGTNTGELFF

clone size: many
J gene: TRBJ1-5
D gene: -
V gene: TRBV2
CDR3 DNA: TGTGCCAGCAGTGGCGAGCAGGGAGACCAGCCCCAGCATTTT
CDR3 protein: CASSGEQGDQPQHF

clone size: many
J gene: TRBJ2-7
D gene: -
V gene: TRBV2
CDR3 DNA: TGTGCCAGCAGTGTGAGGGGCGGACACCAGTACTTC
CDR3 protein: CASSVRGGHQYF

clone size: once
J gene: TRBJ1-1
D gene: -
V gene: TRBV10-3
CDR3 DNA: TGTGCCACGAAGAATCGGGGGGGCACTGAAGCTTTCTTT
CDR3 protein: CATKNRGGTEAFF

clone size: -
J gene: TRBJ1-5
D gene: -
V gene: TRBV12-3/TRBV12-4
CDR3 DNA: TGTGCCAGCAGTTTAGGGGCCATCAATCAGCCCCAGCATTTT
CDR3 protein: CASSLGAINQPQHF

clone size: -
J gene: TRBJ2-6
D gene: -
V gene: TRBV7-9
CDR3 DNA: TGTGCCAGCAGCTTAGCTGAGGGGGCCAACGTCCTGACTTTC
CDR3 protein: CASSLAEGANVLTF

clone size: -
J gene: TRBJ2-1
D gene: TRBD2
V gene: TRBV15
CDR3 DNA: TGTGCCACCAGCAGAGTTGCGGGAGGGAACTACAATGAGCAGTTCTTC
CDR3 protein: CATSRVAGGNYNEQFF

clone size: many
J gene: TRBJ1-2
D gene: -
V gene: TRBV15
CDR3 DNA: TGTGCCACCAGCAGAGATGTGACTAACTATGGCTACACCTTC
CDR3 protein: CATSRDVTNYGYTF

clone size: -
J gene: TRBJ1-4
D gene: -
V gene: TRBV5-8
CDR3 DNA: TGTGCCAGCAGCTTGTGGCGGATGAATGAAAAACTGTTTTTT
CDR3 protein: CASSLWRMNEKLFF

clone size: few
J gene: TRBJ2-7
D gene: -
V gene: TRBV3-1
CDR3 DNA: TGTGCCAGCAGCAAGACTTCGGGGACCGGTTACGAGCAGTACTTC
CDR3 protein: CASSKTSGTGYEQYF

clone size: many
J gene: TRBJ2-1
D gene: TRBD2
V gene: TRBV2
CDR3 DNA: TGTGCCAGCAGTGATGACGGGGGGGCTCTCAATGAGCAGTTCTTC
CDR3 protein: CASSDDGGALNEQFF

clone size: -
J gene: TRBJ1-1
D gene: -
V gene: TRBV6-2/TRBV6-3
CDR3 DNA: TGTGCCAGCGTGCGGACGGGGCTCATGAACACTGAAGCTTTCTTT
CDR3 protein: CASVRTGLMNTEAFF

clone size: many
J gene: TRBJ2-7
D gene: TRBD1
V gene: TRBV11-2
CDR3 DNA: TGTGCCAGCAGCAAGACAGGGGGACCCTACGAGCAGTACTTC
CDR3 protein: CASSKTGGPYEQYF

clone size: -
J gene: TRBJ2-7
D gene: TRBD2
V gene: TRBV30
CDR3 DNA: TGTGCCTCAGGGACTAGCGGGAAGACCTCCTACGAGCAGTACTTC
CDR3 protein: CASGTSGKTSYEQYF

clone size: many
J gene: TRBJ2-5
D gene: -
V gene: TRBV5-1
CDR3 DNA: TGCGCCAGCAGCCCTCACCAACCCGAGACCCAGTACTTC
CDR3 protein: CASSPHQPETQYF

clone size: -
J gene: TRBJ1-1
D gene: -
V gene: TRBV9
CDR3 DNA: TGTGCCAGCTCCGACGGGCAGCCCCTGAACACTGAAGCTTTCTTT
CDR3 protein: CASSDGQPLNTEAFF

clone size: -
J gene: TRBJ2-4
D gene: -
V gene: TRBV2
CDR3 DNA: TGTGCCAGCAGGGAGAGGCTAGCCAAAAACATTCAGTACTTC
CDR3 protein: CASRERLAKNIQYF

clone size: many
J gene: TRBJ1-6
D gene: -
V gene: TRBV20-1
CDR3 DNA: TGCAGTGCTAGAGATCCGGGGCTGGGTTCACCCCTCCACTTT
CDR3 protein: CSARDPGLGSPLHF

clone size: many
J gene: TRBJ2-3
D gene: -
V gene: TRBV20-1
CDR3 DNA: TGCAGTGCTAGCTCGTTCTCAGATACGCAGTATTTT
CDR3 protein: CSASSFSDTQYF

clone size: many
J gene: TRBJ1-5
D gene: -
V gene: TRBV7-2
CDR3 DNA: TGTGCCAGCAGCTTAGCTGAGGGGTGGCAGCCCCAGCATTTT
CDR3 protein: CASSLAEGWQPQHF

clone size: few
J gene: TRBJ2-2
D gene: TRBD2
V gene: TRBV5-3
CDR3 DNA: TGTGCATCAAGGGCGGGAGGTGCCGGGGAGCTGTTTTTT
CDR3 protein: CASRAGGAGELFF

clone size: many
J gene: TRBJ1-2
D gene: TRBD1
V gene: TRBV29-1
CDR3 DNA: TGCAGCGTCCGGACAGGGGCCGCTAACTATGGCTACACCTTC
CDR3 protein: CSVRTGAANYGYTF

clone size: -
J gene: TRBJ1-1
D gene: -
V gene: TRBV4-2
CDR3 DNA: TGTGCCAGCAGCCAAGATTTGGGCATTGAAGCTTTCTTT
CDR3 protein: CASSQDLGIEAFF

clone size: many
J gene: TRBJ1-4
D gene: TRBD1
V gene: TRBV15
CDR3 DNA: TGTGCCACCAGCAGAGAGACAGGGTACGAAAAACTGTTTTTT
CDR3 protein: CATSRETGYEKLFF

clone size: few
J gene: TRBJ1-5
D gene: -
V gene: TRBV2
CDR3 DNA: TGTGCCAGCAGTTCGACAGCGGCAGGGTATCAGCCCCAGCATTTT
CDR3 protein: CASSSTAAGYQPQHF

clone size: -
J gene: TRBJ1-2
D gene: TRBD1
V gene: TRBV6-1
CDR3 DNA: TGTGCCAGCGGAGGGACAGGTTATGGCTACACCTTC
CDR3 protein: CASGGTGYGYTF

clone size: -
J gene: TRBJ1-1
D gene: -
V gene: TRBV7-8
CDR3 DNA: TGTGCCAGCAGCTTAGCGTCCGGCCTGAACACTGAAGCTTTCTTT
CDR3 protein: CASSLASGLNTEAFF

clone size: once
J gene: TRBJ1-6
D gene: -
V gene: TRBV2
CDR3 DNA: TGTGCACCGCCGCTGGGTTTGAGTAATTCACCCCTCCACTTT
CDR3 protein: CAPPLGLSNSPLHF

clone size: many
J gene: TRBJ1-2
D gene: TRBD1
V gene: TRBV20-1
CDR3 DNA: TGCAGTGCTAGAGTATCAGGGGGTGTCTTAGGCTACACCTTC
CDR3 protein: CSARVSGGVLGYTF

clone size: few
J gene: TRBJ1-2
D gene: -
V gene: TRBV10-3
CDR3 DNA: TGTGCCATCAGTGAGCTGGGGCAGCAATATGGCTACACCTTC
CDR3 protein: CAISELGQQYGYTF

clone size: few
J gene: TRBJ1-1
D gene: TRBD1
V gene: TRBV9
CDR3 DNA: TGTGCCAGCAGCCCCGGGACAGGGTGGGACACTGAAGCTTTCTTT
CDR3 protein: CASSPGTGWDTEAFF

clone size: -
J gene: TRBJ2-1
D gene: TRBD1
V gene: TRBV29-1
CDR3 DNA: TGCAGCGTTGAGGGACAGGGGGATGGGGCGTTCTTC
CDR3 protein: CSVEGQGDGAFF

clone size: many
J gene: TRBJ1-1
D gene: -
V gene: TRBV7-2
CDR3 DNA: TGTGCCAGCAGCTTAGCCCACGGGTTCACTGAAGCTTTCTTT
CDR3 protein: CASSLAHGFTEAFF

clone size: -
J gene: TRBJ2-1
D gene: -
V gene: TRBV20-1
CDR3 DNA: TGCAGTGCGGGGGCCGATGAGCAGTTCTTC
CDR3 protein: CSAGADEQFF

clone size: -
J gene: TRBJ1-1
D gene: -
V gene: TRBV6-2/TRBV6-3
CDR3 DNA: TGTGCCTGCAGGGGACCGAACACTGAAGCTTTCTTT
CDR3 protein: CACRGPNTEAFF

clone size: many
J gene: TRBJ1-6
D gene: -
V gene: TRBV6-1
CDR3 DNA: TGTGCCGGGAATACCGGGACACCCAATTCACCCCTCCACTTT
CDR3 protein: CAGNTGTPNSPLHF

clone size: -
J gene: TRBJ1-3
D gene: -
V gene: TRBV28
CDR3 DNA: TGTGCCAGCAGGGCCCTGGACACCATATATTTT
CDR3 protein: CASRALDTIYF

clone size: few
J gene: TRBJ1-4
D gene: -
V gene: TRBV19
CDR3 DNA: TGTGCCAGTAGTAAGAGGTCCCTAAATGAAAAACTGTTTTTT
CDR3 protein: CASSKRSLNEKLFF

clone size: many
J gene: TRBJ2-5
D gene: -
V gene: TRBV6-1
CDR3 DNA: TGTGCCAGCAGTGCCTCGGGAGAGGGACAAGAGACCCAGTACTTC
CDR3 protein: CASSASGEGQETQYF

clone size: -
J gene: TRBJ1-2
D gene: -
V gene: TRBV10-3
CDR3 DNA: TGTGCCATCAGTTCCTCCGGTGACTATGGCTACACCTTC
CDR3 protein: CAISSSGDYGYTF

clone size: -
J gene: TRBJ2-1
D gene: -
V gene: TRBV24-1
CDR3 DNA: TGTGCCACCAGTGTGAGGGGGGGCGGCAGGAATGAGCAGTTCTTC
CDR3 protein: CATSVRGGGRNEQFF

clone size: -
J gene: TRBJ1-4
D gene: -
V gene: TRBV2
CDR3 DNA: TGTGCCAGCAGTCCGAACAGGGTACCTAATGAAAAACTGTTTTTT
CDR3 protein: CASSPNRVPNEKLFF

clone size: many
J gene: TRBJ2-5
D gene: TRBD2
V gene: TRBV7-9
CDR3 DNA: TGTGCCAGCAGCTCAAGCGGGAGGGGACAAGAGACCCAGTACTTC
CDR3 protein: CASSSSGRGQETQYF

clone size: -
J gene: TRBJ1-3
D gene: -
V gene: TRBV6-5
CDR3 DNA: TGTGCCAGCAGTTCATCCGGCTCCGGAGACACCATATATTTT
CDR3 protein: CASSSSGSGDTIYF

clone size: -
J gene: TRBJ2-7
D gene: TRBD2
V gene: TRBV10-3
CDR3 DNA: TGTGCTATCACAGGAGCGGGAGTGGGCGAGCAGTACTTC
CDR3 protein: CAITGAGVGEQYF

clone size: many
J gene: TRBJ1-2
D gene: TRBD1
V gene: TRBV2
CDR3 DNA: TGTGCCAGCAGCGACAGGGGAAATGGCTACACCTTC
CDR3 protein: CASSDRGNGYTF

clone size: many
J gene: TRBJ2-6
D gene: -
V gene: TRBV6-5
CDR3 DNA: TGTGCCAGCAGTTATGTCGGGGCCAACGTCCTGACTTTC
CDR3 protein: CASSYVGANVLTF

clone size: many
J gene: TRBJ1-2
D gene: -
V gene: TRBV7-2
CDR3 DNA: TGTGCCAGCAGCTTCCGGGAGGCGGTGGCTAACTATGGCTACACCTTC
CDR3 protein: CASSFREAVANYGYTF

clone size: many
J gene: TRBJ2-2
D gene: TRBD1
V gene: TRBV29-1
CDR3 DNA: TGCAGCGTTGAAGACACAGGGGGAACCGGGCCCACCGGGGAGCTGTTTTTT
CDR3 protein: CSVEDTGGTGPTGELFF

clone size: few
J gene: TRBJ1-1
D gene: -
V gene: TRBV28
CDR3 DNA: TGTGCCAGCAGTTTACTGGGGATCCTGAACACTGAAGCTTTCTTT
CDR3 protein: CASSLLGILNTEAFF